The 12 T cell receptor beta chains in this list originate from one sample, sequenced in a study of T cells in localized non-small cell lung cancer. Some clones are missing from TCRdb's copy, which holds only in-frame ones; the method was immunoSEQ multiplex PCR. Of around 50,000 clones in the sample, 80% to 90% are singletons; the top ten hold about 5.6%. Sequencing was performed on peripheral blood, taken before any cancer treatment. These receptor sequences come from a woman aged 40-75 years with stage I lung adenocarcinoma.

This clone was detected once. The DNA for the CDR3 is TGTGCCAGCAGCAAGGACAGATACTCCTACGAGCAGTACTTC. Translation gives CASSKDRYSYEQYF. This chain joins TRBV6-5 and TRBJ2-7, with a possible D match to TRBD1 (6 bases). The CDR3 is 14 amino acids. V lost 6 bases to trimming and J lost 0 bases, with 12 bases between them. Germline CDR1 is MNHEY and CDR2 is SVGAGI.

The gene calls are TRBV15 and TRBJ1-1, with TRBD1 as a possible D gene (5 bases). Germline V gives CDR1 LNHNV, CDR2 YYDKDF (reference sequence). This CDR3 region has 14 residues. Trimming shortened V by 3 bases and J by 4 bases, and 12 bases separated the two germline ends. The CDR3 spells CATSRGERVTEAFF. CDR3 bases: TGTGCCACCAGCAGGGGGGAAAGGGTCACTGAAGCTTTCTTT.

CDR3 coding DNA: TGTGCCAGCAGCGTTGGACAGGGGCCGCAGGGAGCTTTCTTT. It translates to CASSVGQGPQGAFF. The V and J genes are TRBV9 and TRBJ1-1, with TRBD1 matching over 9 bases. The CDR3 spans 14 residues. Germline V gene data show CDR1 as SGDLS and CDR2 as YYNGEE. The junction had 9 bases not matched to a gene; V was cut back by 2 bases and J by 10 bases.

About this clone itself: The junction departs from the called germline gene at one end, perhaps through a read error. The chain is built from TRBV18 and TRBJ2-5, with D possibly TRBD1 on 6 matching bases. Germline V gene data show CDR1 as KGHSH and CDR2 as LQKENI. The CDR3 extends over 13 amino acids. The CDR3 region is CASSPGQRETQYF. The DNA of the CDR3 is TGTGCCAGCTCACCAGGACAGCGAGAGACCCAATACTTC.

The chain carries TRBV7-2 and TRBJ1-1; TRBD1 might be the D (6 bases). Looked up from germline, CDR1 is SGHTA and CDR2 is FQGNSA. Trimming removed 0 bases at V and 8 bases at J, with 7 bases between. This CDR3 has 12 amino acids. CDR3 residues: CASSLAGGEAFF. The CDR3 region has the DNA TGTGCCAGCAGCTTAGCGGGGGGCGAAGCTTTCTTT.

The V and J genes are TRBV29-1 and TRBJ2-2; D may match TRBD1 or TRBD2 (5 bases each). CDR3 length: 15 residues. V lost 3 bases and J 0 bases, leaving 11 bases between the germline ends. CDR1 SQVTM and CDR2 ANQGSEA come from the germline V gene. The CDR3 DNA follows: TGCAGCGTTGAGGGGACGCTAACGAACACCGGGGAGCTGTTTTTT. It translates to CSVEGTLTNTGELFF.

The chain joins TRBV5-1 to TRBJ1-1; D not certain. Deletions cut 0 bases from V and 7 bases from J, with 7 bases between. The V gene's germline CDR1 is SGHRS and CDR2 YFSETQ. There are 12 residues in the CDR3. The CDR3 region has the DNA TGCGCCAGCAGCTTGGGCGAGTATGAAGCTTTCTTT. This translates into CASSLGEYEAFF.

The V call is TRBV27, the J call TRBJ2-7; 12 nucleotides align to TRBD2. Trimming took 4 bases from V and 5 from J; bases not matched to a gene: 6. Germline V gene sequence: CDR1 MNHEY, CDR2 SMNVEV (reference sequence). The CDR3 has 15 residues. The CDR3: CASSSGLAGSDEQYF. For the CDR3, the DNA is TGTGCCAGCAGTTCGGGACTAGCGGGTTCAGACGAGCAGTACTTC.

The chain combines TRBV5-6 with TRBJ2-7; 7 positions agree with TRBD1. With V trimmed by 4 bases and J by 2 bases, 9 bases remained unmatched. The V gene's germline CDR1 is SGHDT and CDR2 YYEEEE. The CDR3 contains 15 residues. The CDR3 coding sequence is TGTGCCAGCAGCCCTCGGCCGACAGGGACCTACGAGCAGTACTTC. This translates into CASSPRPTGTYEQYF.

This rearrangement joins TRBV7-6 to TRBJ1-6, with 10 bases aligning to TRBD1. CDR1 and CDR2 from the germline V gene are SGHVS and FNYEAQ. V was clipped by 1 base and J by 9 bases; unmatched bases: 6. There are 16 residues in the CDR3. CDR3 region: CASSLGDRGAVSPLHF. In nucleotides, the CDR3 is TGTGCCAGCAGCTTAGGGGACAGGGGAGCGGTTTCACCCCTCCACTTT. The whole variable domain, filled in from reference TRBV7-6 and TRBJ1-6, reads GAGVSQSPRYKVTKRGQDVALRCDPISGHVSLYWYRQALGQGPEFLTYFNYEAQQDKSGLPNDRFSAERPEGSISTLTIQRTEQRDSAMYRCASSLGDRGAVSPLHFGNGTRLTVT.

The chain has TRBV6-1 and TRBJ1-5; no clear D. Germline CDR1 and CDR2: MNHNS and SASEGT. Trimming stripped 4 bases from V and 6 bases from J, with 10 bases between. CDR3 length equals 13 residues. The CDR3 nucleotides read TGTGCCAGCAGTGTGGAGGCAGGTCAGCCCCAGCATTTT. Residues: CASSVEAGQPQHF.

CDR3 loop: CASSIFGGDTQYF. CDR3 nucleotides: TGTGCCAGTAGTATTTTCGGTGGGGATACGCAGTATTTT. This rearrangement joins TRBV19 to TRBJ2-3; D remains ambiguous. The CDR3 is 13 amino acids. V gave up 3 bases and J gave up 6 bases, with 10 bases separating them. Per the germline V gene, CDR1 is LNHDA and CDR2 is SQIVND (reference sequence).